This T cell receptor (beta chain) was identified during a study of neoadjuvant nivolumab and ipilimumab in lung cancer. Background on the study: Nivolumab 3 mg/kg was given days 1, 15 and 29, plus ipilimumab 1 mg/kg day 1 in combination.

Clones were read by immunoSEQ multiplex PCR, and TCRdb kept only the in-frame ones, dropping some. The repertoire includes some 43,000 clones, around 89% of them detected once, and about 4% sits in the top ten. This clone was recorded only once. The sequenced sample was blood, obtained before neoadjuvant nivolumab, alone or with ipilimumab. This clonotype was sampled from an adult with non-small cell lung cancer. Some clones in this sample may be carry-over from other donors' samples.

The CDR3 nucleotides read TGTGCCAGCAGCTTAGGGGCTCGGAACACTGAAGCTTTCTTT. It is translated as CASSLGARNTEAFF. The chain has TRBV7-2 and TRBJ1-1; the D is unclear. CDR3 length: 14 amino acids. The germline V and J ends were trimmed by 1 base and 1 base, with 7 bases remaining between them. Germline V gene data show CDR1 as SGHTA and CDR2 as FQGNSA.